This T cell receptor beta chain was captured by sequencing in a study of blood T cell repertoires in COVID-19. Sequenced by immunoSEQ multiplex PCR; TCRdb stores in-frame clones only, minus some. This sample has 200,000 to 300,000 clones, with over 75% found just once. Germline assignment: CDR1 SGHAT and CDR2 FQNNGV. The CDR3 runs to 15 residues. V lost 4 bases to trimming and J lost 2 bases, with 14 bases between them. Source material: PBMCs or T cells enriched from blood (not recorded which). The V and J genes are TRBV11-2 and TRBJ1-2; TRBD1 might be the D (5 bases). The clonotype comes from a woman aged 40 to 55 who had been exposed to COVID-19. Written as DNA, the CDR3 is TGTGCCAGCAGCTACGACAGAGCTCCCAACTATGGCTACACCTTC. It specifies CASSYDRAPNYGYTF.